The 18 T cell receptor beta chains below come from one sample, sequenced in a study of T-cell reconstitution after alpha-beta-depleted transplantation in children. The TCRbeta library incorporated unique molecular identifiers. TCRdb re-derived calls from the PCR reads in MiXCR, one entry per CDR3 protein. The sample carries hundreds of thousands of distinct CDR3 sequences, 20% to 30% recorded once. This specimen consisted of PBMCs, mostly from graft donor cells, obtained 360 days after TCRalphabeta/CD19-depleted stem cell transplant. These receptors came from a female patient under 10 years old who had a stem cell transplant for congenital amegakaryocytic thrombocytopenia, so the T cells may come from the graft donor.

The gene calls are TRBV6-5 and TRBJ2-2; TRBD2 agrees at 11 bases. Germline CDR1 reads MNHEY; CDR2 reads SVGAGI. After removal of 2 bases from V and 4 bases from J, the junction contained 18 bases not matched to a gene. CDR3 size: 21 residues. CDR3 sequence (DNA): TGTGCCAGCAGTTACCTATCGGGGTTGGGACCGGGACTAGCGGTCACCGGGGAGCTGTTTTTT. The encoded protein is CASSYLSGLGPGLAVTGELFF.

The rearrangement links TRBV12-3 or TRBV12-4 to TRBJ2-5, with 9 nucleotides matching TRBD1. CDR3 length: 15 amino acids. The J segment lost 4 bases and the V segment lost 4 bases, leaving 7 bases of the junction unmatched. The CDR3 loop is CASSSRDRVIETQYF. For the CDR3, the DNA is TGTGCCAGCAGTTCCCGGGACAGGGTAATAGAGACCCAGTACTTC.

This clonotype has a handful of counts. The rearrangement links TRBV6-1 to TRBJ2-7, with 7 bases identical to TRBD1. CDR1 and CDR2 (germline): MNHNS, SASEGT. The CDR3 is made up of 15 amino acids. V was clipped by 6 bases and J by 3 bases; unmatched bases: 11. In nucleotides, the CDR3 is TGTGCCAGCAGCCGCCTCCCGGGACAGTTCTACGAGCAGTACTTC. Its translation: CASSRLPGQFYEQYF.

The gene calls are TRBV5-5 and TRBJ1-1, with D tentatively TRBD1 (5 bases). Germline V CDR1 and CDR2: SGHKS, YYEKEE (reference sequence). Trimming shortened V by 1 base and J by 3 bases, and 10 bases separated the two germline ends. The CDR3 spans 14 residues. In nucleotides, the CDR3 is TGTGCCAGCAGCTTGAGAGGGGTTTACACTGAAGCTTTCTTT. This sequence encodes CASSLRGVYTEAFF. The full variable domain, in which reference TRBV5-5 and TRBJ1-1 provide the parts outside the CDR3, is DAGVTQSPTHLIKTRGQQVTLRCSPISGHKSVSWYQQVLGQGPQFIFQYYEKEERGRGNFPDRFSARQFPNYSSELNVNALLLGDSALYLCASSLRGVYTEAFFGQGTRLTVV.

This clonotype has a handful of counts. The rearrangement uses TRBV27 and TRBJ2-7, with TRBD1 identical over 8 bases. The germline CDR1 and CDR2 sequences are MNHEY and SMNVEV (reference sequence). Trimming took 5 bases from V and 2 from J; bases not matched to a gene: 8. This CDR3 contains 15 residues. CDR3 coding DNA: TGTGCCAGCAGTCCCCCGGACAGGGCACCCTACGAGCAGTACTTC. Translating it yields CASSPPDRAPYEQYF.

This clonotype was seen only a few times. J is TRBJ2-6 and V is TRBV10-3; D might be TRBD2 (5 bases). The CDR3 runs 17 residues. V was shortened by 4 bases and J by 0 bases, with 13 bases between the two germline ends. Germline V gene sequence: CDR1 ENHRY, CDR2 SYGVKD. In DNA, the CDR3 is TGTGCCATCAGTGTTTTAGCGCCAAGCTCTGGGGCCAACGTCCTGACTTTC. Translation gives CAISVLAPSSGANVLTF.

This clonotype was detected a few times. The chain links TRBV11-2 to TRBJ1-1, with D possibly TRBD1 on 5 matching bases. The V gene lost 2 bases and the J gene lost 10 bases, with 20 bases spanning the gap. Germline CDR1 reads SGHAT; CDR2 reads FQNNGV. The CDR3 runs to 15 residues. CDR3 bases: TGTGCCAGCAGCTTACCCTTCTTCCGGGCCCAGGGAGCTTTCTTT. Protein: CASSLPFFRAQGAFF.

A few counts support this clonotype. V is TRBV20-1 and J is TRBJ2-1; maybe TRBD1 (5 bases). Germline lookup yields CDR1 DFQATT and CDR2 SNEGSKA (reference sequence). The CDR3 has 14 residues. Trimming shortened V by 8 bases and J by 1 base, and 15 bases separated the two germline ends. CDR3 in amino acids: CSPIWQGSYNEQFF. The DNA of the CDR3 is TGCAGTCCTATATGGCAGGGATCCTACAATGAGCAGTTCTTC.

This clonotype was detected a few times. The rearrangement joins TRBV4-1 to TRBJ2-6, with D hard to call. V was trimmed by 1 base and J by 0 bases, leaving 13 bases between them. The CDR3 is 18 residues long. Germline CDR1 is MGHRA and CDR2 is YSYEKL. CDR3 in DNA: TGCGCCAGCAGCCAAGCTTCTGCGGCTGGCTCTGGGGCCAACGTCCTGACTTTC. It encodes CASSQASAAGSGANVLTF.

This clonotype showed up many times. The chain employs TRBV7-8 and TRBJ2-1; D is perhaps TRBD2 (6 bases). CDR3 length: 13 amino acids. Trimming cost V 5 bases and J 9 bases, with 14 bases left between them. From germline, CDR1 is SGHVS and CDR2 FQNEAQ. The CDR3 protein is CASSLGSWTEQFF. The CDR3 DNA follows: TGTGCCAGCAGCCTCGGGAGTTGGACTGAGCAGTTCTTC.

This rearrangement joins TRBV12-3 or TRBV12-4 to TRBJ2-5; D is unresolved. The CDR3 sequence is 15 residues long. Between the trimmed V and J ends, which lost 3 bases and 2 bases, there was a span of 13 bases. CDR3 in DNA: TGTGCCAGCAGTTTTGGGCAACCGAGTCAAGAGACCCAGTACTTC. Amino acid sequence: CASSFGQPSQETQYF.

This clonotype was found many times. The V call is TRBV9, the J call TRBJ2-2; no definite D call. There are 13 residues in the CDR3. From germline, CDR1 is SGDLS and CDR2 YYNGEE. V was pared by 4 bases and J by 6 bases, with 10 bases between. The CDR3 DNA is TGTGCCAGCAGCTCGAGTTGGGCCGGGGAGCTGTTTTTT. It is translated as CASSSSWAGELFF.

The genes are TRBV12-3 or TRBV12-4 and TRBJ2-1; 11 positions match TRBD2. CDR3 length: 14 amino acids. V gave up 3 bases and J gave up 10 bases; unmatched junction bases: 5. CDR3 nucleotide sequence: TGTGCCAGCAGTTTGCTAGCGGGAGGTGAAGAGCAGTTCTTC. It specifies CASSLLAGGEEQFF.

CDR3 loop: CASRPGGLIEYNEQFF. CDR3 DNA: TGTGCCAGCAGGCCGGGGGGACTAATTGAATACAATGAGCAGTTCTTC. J is TRBJ2-1 and V is TRBV28; 7 bases align to TRBD2. The V and J ends lost 6 bases and 4 bases, in that order; junction bases with no gene match: 12. Germline V gives CDR1 MDHEN, CDR2 SYDVKM. This CDR3 has 16 amino acids.

J is TRBJ1-1 and V is TRBV20-1; D uncertain. The CDR3 extends over 14 amino acids. The V gene lost 3 bases and the J gene lost 5 bases, with 16 bases spanning the gap. The germline CDR1 and CDR2 sequences are DFQATT and SNEGSKA (reference sequence). This CDR3 reads CSARLGVGLTEAFF. CDR3 bases: TGCAGTGCTAGGCTCGGGGTTGGTTTGACTGAAGCTTTCTTT.

The CDR3 loop reads CASSLTTGGGTDTQYF. CDR3 DNA sequence: TGTGCCAGCAGCTTGACCACAGGGGGCGGCACAGATACGCAGTATTTT. V gene TRBV5-6 combines with J gene TRBJ2-3; TRBD1 aligns across 9 bases. The CDR3 length is 16 residues. J gave up 1 base and V 1 base, and 4 bases lay outside the gene matches. Germline V gives CDR1 SGHDT, CDR2 YYEEEE.

This clonotype was found many times. The V gene is TRBV6-5, the J gene TRBJ2-2; a possible D gene is TRBD2 (6 bases). CDR3 length: 17 amino acids. Germline lookup yields CDR1 MNHEY and CDR2 SVGAGI. V lost 2 bases, J lost 0 bases, and 13 bases lay in between. The CDR3 here is CASSYPGLHANTGELFF. DNA of the CDR3: TGTGCCAGCAGTTACCCGGGACTTCACGCGAACACCGGGGAGCTGTTTTTT.

This clonotype was seen at least ten times. This rearrangement joins TRBV6-5 to TRBJ2-3; D uncertain. Germline-derived CDR1 and CDR2 are MNHEY and SVGAGI. CDR3 length equals 13 residues. Trimming took off 6 bases at V and 0 bases at J, with 7 bases between the two ends. CDR3 DNA: TGTGCCAGCAGATTACCCAGCACAGATACGCAGTATTTT. Residues: CASRLPSTDTQYF.